The present T cell receptor (beta chain) was sequenced within a study of T cell clonality in common variable immunodeficiency. Regarding the study as a whole: In common variable immunodeficiency, TCR beta chains reportedly carried fewer deletions and N-nucleotide insertions. T cell subpopulation sequencing would be needed to explain CVID clonality.

CVID meant reduced serum IgG, IgA and/or IgM plus specific antibody deficiency. The method was immunoSEQ multiplex PCR; TCRdb's version includes in-frame clones alone and lacks a portion of them. Recorded here are about 20,000 clones, none singletons. This clone was detected only a few times. Its antigen is still unknown. This sequence was found in a human donor with common variable immunodeficiency. Sample: peripheral blood mononuclear cells.

The sequenced part of the CDR3 DNA is TGTGCCAGTAGTATGAGCGACAGGGGGCAGATTCAGCCC. This translates into CASSMSDRGQIQP. The full CDR3 protein is CASSMSDRGQIQPQHF. The J gene is TRBJ1-5, the V gene TRBV19; TRBD1 agrees at 10 bases. The read ends 3 residues early relative to the CDR3; the germline J gene fills the gap. V lost 3 bases and J lost 6; bases outside the gene matches: 8. This CDR3 is built from 16 residues. Germline V CDR1 and CDR2: LNHDA, SQIVND (reference sequence).